Listed below are T cell receptor beta chains from one sample, sequenced in a study of blood T cell repertoires in COVID-19. Using immunoSEQ multiplex PCR, the repertoire was profiled, and TCRdb retains in-frame clones only, with some absent. Of more than 20,000 clones in the sample, over 70% were seen once. The sequenced sample was peripheral blood. All receptors come from a man in his sixties with active COVID-19. The CDR3 runs from the conserved cysteine through the conserved F or W. D genes are given only for firm matches. Some rows mark clone size as missing; the rest say once, few, many or name a class of expanded clone.

j_gene | d_gene | abundance | v_gene | len | CDR3aa | CDR3nt
TRBJ2-3 | TRBD2 | - | TRBV4-3 | 14 | CASSSRGGGDTQYF | TGCGCCAGCTCTTCAAGAGGCGGGGGAGATACGCAGTATTTT
TRBJ1-2 | TRBD1 | once | TRBV13 | 13 | CASSLTGGYGYTF | TGTGCCAGCAGCTTGACAGGGGGATATGGCTACACCTTC
TRBJ1-5 | - | - | TRBV21-1 | 20 | CASSTRTAKFAIESNQPQHF | TGTGCCAGCAGCACACGGACAGCCAAGTTCGCGATCGAAAGCAATCAGCCCCAGCATTTT
TRBJ2-7 | TRBD2 | once | TRBV30 | 14 | CAWSGPGGNYEQYF | TGTGCCTGGAGTGGACCGGGAGGGAACTACGAGCAGTACTTC
TRBJ2-2 | - | - | TRBV7-8 | 17 | CASSLDRFSGQVGELFF | TGTGCCAGCAGCTTAGATCGGTTTAGCGGACAGGTCGGGGAGCTGTTTTTT
TRBJ1-1 | - | - | TRBV2 | 15 | CASSEIEGPRGEAFF | TGTGCCAGCAGTGAAATAGAAGGCCCGAGAGGCGAGGCTTTCTTT
TRBJ1-6 | TRBD1 | - | TRBV27 | 15 | CASSGQGAHNSPLHF | TGTGCCAGCAGCGGACAGGGGGCGCATAATTCACCCCTCCACTTT
TRBJ1-4 | TRBD1 | - | TRBV19 | 15 | CASSTGTGGNEKLFF | TGTGCCAGTAGTACCGGGACAGGGGGTAATGAAAAACTGTTTTTT
TRBJ2-1 | - | - | TRBV30 | 13 | CAWSLNLVGEQFF | TGTGCCTGGTCCCTAAACCTCGTCGGTGAGCAGTTCTTC
TRBJ2-1 | TRBD2 | once | TRBV7-3 | 15 | CASSLIAGVRNEQFF | TGTGCCAGCAGCTTAATAGCGGGAGTTCGTAATGAGCAGTTCTTC
TRBJ2-2 | - | - | TRBV6-4 | 13 | CASKGVGTGELFF | TGTGCCAGCAAGGGAGTCGGTACCGGGGAGCTGTTTTTT
TRBJ2-1 | TRBD1 | - | TRBV4-1 | 15 | CASSQGTGTYNEQFF | TGCGCCAGCAGCCAGGGGACAGGGACCTACAATGAGCAGTTCTTC
TRBJ1-1 | - | - | TRBV2 | 13 | CASSVQGNTEAFF | TGTGCCAGCAGTGTACAGGGGAACACTGAAGCTTTCTTT
TRBJ1-3 | - | - | TRBV19 | 15 | CASSMAPDSGNTIYF | TGTGCCAGTAGTATGGCCCCAGACTCTGGAAACACCATATATTTT
TRBJ2-5 | - | - | TRBV7-8 | 22 | CASSRTFTGTGGTSVRQETQYF | TGTGCCAGCAGCCGTACATTTACCGGGACAGGGGGGACTAGCGTCCGCCAAGAGACCCAGTACTTC
TRBJ1-1 | TRBD1 | - | TRBV5-1 | 14 | CASREPTGVSEAFF | TGCGCCAGCAGAGAGCCGACAGGGGTTAGTGAAGCTTTCTTT
TRBJ1-1 | - | many | TRBV7-9 | 13 | CASSPPQVDGAFF | TGTGCCAGCAGCCCCCCCCAGGTCGACGGAGCTTTCTTT
TRBJ1-2 | - | - | TRBV25-1 | 14 | CASSPGGREFGYTF | TGTGCCAGCAGTCCGGGGGGCAGGGAGTTTGGCTACACCTTC
TRBJ1-1 | - | - | TRBV3-1/TRBV3-2 | 13 | CASSRIANTEAFF | TGTGCCAGCAGCCGAATAGCTAACACTGAAGCTTTCTTT
TRBJ2-7 | - | - | TRBV14 | 16 | CASSPTNYLSSYEQYF | TGTGCCAGCAGCCCAACTAACTACTTGAGCTCCTACGAGCAGTACTTC
TRBJ2-3 | TRBD2 | - | TRBV5-1 | 17 | CASSPGLAVLNTDTQYF | TGCGCCAGCAGCCCCGGACTAGCGGTACTAAACACAGATACGCAGTATTTT
TRBJ2-1 | TRBD1 | - | TRBV2 | 14 | CASRRDRGQDEQFF | TGTGCCAGCAGAAGGGACAGGGGGCAGGATGAGCAGTTCTTC
TRBJ1-6 | - | - | TRBV28 | 13 | CASSLGAGTPLHF | TGTGCCAGCAGTTTAGGAGCGGGAACACCCCTCCACTTT
TRBJ2-2 | TRBD2 | - | TRBV18 | 18 | CASSQKGLAGVNTGELFF | TGTGCCAGCTCCCAGAAGGGACTAGCGGGGGTGAACACCGGGGAGCTGTTTTTT
TRBJ1-3 | - | once | TRBV19 | 14 | CASTIGGAGNTIYF | TGTGCCAGTACCATCGGGGGAGCGGGAAACACCATATATTTT
TRBJ2-7 | - | - | TRBV19 | 11 | CASSRQNEQYF | TGTGCCAGTAGTCGACAGAACGAGCAGTACTTC
TRBJ1-3 | - | - | TRBV9 | 15 | CASSSGGAVGNTIYF | TGTGCCAGCAGCAGTGGGGGCGCGGTTGGAAACACCATATATTTT
TRBJ2-1 | - | - | TRBV7-9 | 15 | CASSFSESSYNEQFF | TGTGCCAGCAGCTTTAGTGAGAGCTCCTACAATGAGCAGTTCTTC
TRBJ2-5 | TRBD2 | - | TRBV6-5 | 14 | CASNPTSGSETQYF | TGTGCCAGCAATCCGACTAGCGGGAGTGAGACCCAGTACTTC
TRBJ2-3 | TRBD2 | - | TRBV5-1 | 18 | CASSLTGPGLAVRDTQYF | TGCGCCAGCAGCTTGACTGGGCCTGGACTAGCGGTAAGGGATACGCAGTATTTT
TRBJ2-5 | TRBD2 | - | TRBV7-7 | 14 | CASSVLAGDETQYF | TGTGCTAGCAGCGTCCTAGCGGGAGACGAGACCCAGTACTTC
TRBJ2-1 | TRBD2 | - | TRBV14 | 17 | CASSQVVPLAGHNEQFF | TGTGCCAGCAGCCAAGTAGTACCGCTAGCGGGCCACAATGAGCAGTTCTTC
TRBJ2-7 | - | - | TRBV9 | 15 | CASSVGGQNSYEQYF | TGTGCCAGCAGCGTAGGCGGACAAAACTCCTACGAGCAGTACTTC
TRBJ2-7 | TRBD1 | once | TRBV10-3 | 12 | CAISPGGYEQYF | TGTGCCATCTCCCCAGGGGGCTACGAGCAGTACTTC